This T cell receptor (beta chain) was sequenced in a study of cytomegalovirus exposure and HLA in healthy donors. Across the study: The 100 to 150 validation repertoires matched the 600 to 700 first-cohort repertoires in platform, a later analysis reported.

Study outcomes and limitations: Cytomegalovirus-associated status was assigned to 150 or so TCR beta chains. According to a later analysis, TCR clusters from the first cohort tended to co-occur in the approximately 130 validation repertoires. Rare TCR sequences dominated, though some public TCRs recurred in many donors.

On this clone: The antigen is undetermined.

V trimming: 4 bases; J trimming: 4 bases; junction bases outside the gene matches: 16. The CDR3 runs to 19 residues. The germline gives CDR1 MNHEY, CDR2 SMNVEV (reference sequence). The assay was immunoSEQ multiplex PCR, and TCRdb's table has in-frame clones only and misses some. The sample records 250,000 to 400,000 clones, roughly 87% being singletons. J is TRBJ2-2 and V is TRBV27, with 9 bases lining up with TRBD1. Sequencing used PBMCs. The receptor's source is a man aged 25 to 45 in good health and CMV-seronegative. The DNA for the CDR3 is TGTGCCAGCAGTTCCCTCCTCAAACCGGGACAGGGAACCACCGGGGAGCTGTTTTTT. Its protein product is CASSSLLKPGQGTTGELFF.